This T cell receptor beta chain was sequenced for a study of blood T cell repertoires in COVID-19. Study-wide context: The samples span acute and convalescent COVID-19 from the United States, Italy and Spain. PBMCs, B-cell-depleted T cells, or T cells were the source of the cDNA or gDNA that made up the material.

Per the original methods: Amplifying reference gene primers gave estimates of nucleated cell counts. Repertoires were generated with immunoSEQ multiplex PCR, while TCRdb's copy carries only in-frame clones and drops some. V and J calls and clone size are copied from that table; D and trimming were computed from the DNA. The repertoire holds about 260,000 clones, with 85% to 90% as singletons. This CDR3 has 16 amino acids. V was pared by 4 bases and J by 5 bases, with 10 bases of the junction left unmatched. The germline gives CDR1 KGHSH, CDR2 LQKENI. Sequencing was carried out using peripheral blood. The clonotype comes from a human donor in a cohort sampled during active COVID-19. The chain recombines TRBV18 with TRBJ2-7; 11 bases line up with TRBD2. The CDR3 protein is CASSLSGRAVGNEQYF. The CDR3 DNA follows: TGTGCCAGCTCACTTAGCGGGAGGGCCGTTGGTAACGAGCAGTACTTC.